Each of the 10 T cell receptor beta chains below was sequenced from the same sample in a study of blood T cells in healthy people across ages. Through a sample-barcoded 5' primer and a J-beta primer mix, a second PCR was run for roughly 6 to 12 cycles. TCRdb recomputed calls from the 5' RACE reads with MiXCR, one row per CDR3 protein. This sample has 730,000 or so distinct CDR3 sequences, with roughly 47% found just once. Sequenced material: blood. Receptors were obtained from a woman in her sixties in good health.

This chain uses TRBV5-1 with TRBJ1-2, with TRBD1 matching 8 bases. J lost 12 bases, V lost 3 bases, and 13 bases had no gene match. Germline CDR1 SGHRS, CDR2 YFSETQ. CDR3 size: 14 residues. DNA of the CDR3: TGCGCCAGCAGCTCCACCGGGACAGGACGTCTTAACACCTTC. This translates into CASSSTGTGRLNTF.

The V call is TRBV2, the J call TRBJ1-4; tentative D call: TRBD1 (5 bases). Germline CDR1 SNHLY, CDR2 FYNNEI. V was cut by 8 bases and J by 8 bases, with 18 bases left in between. This CDR3 spans 14 amino acids. The chain's CDR3 is CASCQFGEGEKLFF. Here the CDR3 DNA reads TGTGCCAGCTGTCAATTCGGGGAGGGGGAAAAACTGTTTTTT.

This clonotype appeared a few times. This rearrangement joins TRBV4-1 to TRBJ1-6, with D perhaps matching TRBD1 (5 bases). Germline lookup yields CDR1 MGHRA and CDR2 YSYEKL. Trimming pared 0 bases from V and 0 bases from J, leaving 12 bases between. This CDR3 has 18 amino acids. CDR3 region: CASSQEPQASSYNSPLHF. The DNA of the CDR3 is TGCGCCAGCAGCCAAGAACCACAGGCAAGCTCCTATAATTCACCCCTCCACTTT.

The V and J genes are TRBV7-9 and TRBJ1-2; 9 bases align to TRBD1. V trimming: 5 bases; J trimming: 4 bases; junction bases outside the gene matches: 8. The CDR3 runs to 15 residues. Germline CDR1 reads SEHNR; CDR2 reads FQNEAQ (reference sequence). CDR3 DNA sequence: TGTGCCAGCAGCAACGGGACAGGGTGGATCTATGGCTACACCTTC. Its translation is CASSNGTGWIYGYTF.

The chain uses TRBV20-1 and TRBJ1-2, with TRBD1 as a possible D gene (6 bases). V lost 6 bases and J 6 bases, leaving 17 bases between the germline ends. The germline V gene encodes CDR1 DFQATT and CDR2 SNEGSKA (reference sequence). The CDR3 has 13 residues. DNA for the CDR3: TGCAGTGCCTCCATAGGGGGTTTGGATGGCTACACCTTC. It codes for CSASIGGLDGYTF.

The CDR3 region has the DNA TGTGCCAGCAGTTTGAGGGACTACGGCGGGACCGGGGAGCTGTTTTTT. This translates into CASSLRDYGGTGELFF. The chain combines TRBV5-6 with TRBJ2-2; 7 positions agree with TRBD2. V dropped 5 bases and J dropped 5; count of bases not matched to a gene: 12. Germline CDR1 reads SGHDT; CDR2 reads YYEEEE. CDR3 length: 16 amino acids.

This clonotype appeared a few times. The chain joins TRBV28 to TRBJ2-6; 7 bases agree with TRBD1. CDR1 is MDHEN and CDR2 is SYDVKM in the germline V gene. The junction had 9 bases not matched to a gene; V was cut back by 6 bases and J by 1 base. This CDR3 spans 17 amino acids. CDR3 sequence: CASSRRTGMSGANVLTF. CDR3 sequence (DNA): TGTGCCAGCAGCAGAAGGACAGGAATGTCTGGGGCCAACGTCCTGACTTTC.

The chain couples TRBV15 to TRBJ1-3; maybe TRBD1 (6 bases). With 8 bases removed from V and 5 bases from J, the gap between germline ends came to 10 bases. The CDR3 is made up of 12 amino acids. Germline assignment: CDR1 LNHNV and CDR2 YYDKDF (reference sequence). The DNA of the CDR3 is TGTGCCACCGAGGGGGAACGAAACACCATATATTTT. Translating gives CATEGERNTIYF.

The chain combines TRBV6-2 or TRBV6-3 with TRBJ2-7; no firm D call. Trimming cost V 0 bases and J 2 bases, with 8 bases left between them. Germline lookup yields CDR1 MNHEY and CDR2 SVGEGT. The CDR3 runs 14 residues. The CDR3 DNA reads as TGTGCCAGCAGTTACTCAGTCAGCACCTACGAGCAGTACTTC. It yields the protein CASSYSVSTYEQYF.

This clonotype is a singleton in its sample. This sequence joins TRBV6-5 and TRBJ2-1; 11 bases match TRBD2. Germline V gene lookup returns CDR1 MNHEY and CDR2 SVGAGI. Germline trimming cut 0 bases from V and 2 bases from J; bases unmatched to any gene: 6. CDR3 length: 18 residues. CDR3 protein: CASSYSKLTSGAYNEQFF. CDR3 in DNA: TGTGCCAGCAGTTACTCGAAATTGACTAGCGGGGCCTACAATGAGCAGTTCTTC.